The rows below give T cell receptor beta chains drawn from one sample of a study of cytotoxic CD8 clonotypes in ibrutinib-treated CLL. Libraries were prepared by immunoSEQ multiplex PCR; TCRdb keeps only in-frame clonotypes and omits some of them. The sample holds tens of thousands of clones; 53% are singletons and the top ten take 32%. Sequences were derived from PBMCs, sampled after 12 months of ibrutinib treatment. Every receptor here comes from a human donor with chronic lymphocytic leukemia. CDR3s include the opening cysteine and the closing phenylalanine or tryptophan. A D gene is named only where the DNA matches it firmly. Rows may omit the clone size; those that give it use once, few, many or a size class.

d_gene,v_gene,abundance,j_gene,CDR3aa,CDR3nt
NA,TRBV19,NA,TRBJ2-1,CASSALQFLGGTNEQFF,TGTGCCAGTAGCGCTCTTCAATTCCTAGGGGGAACGAATGAGCAGTTCTTC
NA,TRBV2,NA,TRBJ2-7,CASIRGYEQYF,TGTGCCAGCATCAGGGGCTACGAGCAGTACTTC
NA,TRBV9,few,TRBJ1-2,CASSVTSGGRYGYTF,TGTGCCAGCAGCGTAACGAGCGGGGGAAGGTATGGCTACACCTTC
TRBD1,TRBV2,NA,TRBJ1-1,CASSDHLTGGFTEAFF,TGTGCCAGCAGTGACCACCTGACAGGGGGCTTCACTGAAGCTTTCTTT
TRBD2,TRBV7-9,once,TRBJ2-5,CASSPSGGDETQYF,TGTGCCAGCAGCCCCTCGGGGGGGGACGAGACCCAGTACTTC
NA,TRBV21-1,NA,TRBJ2-4,CASWGPGLAKNIQYF,TGTGCCAGCTGGGGGCCGGGCCTAGCCAAAAACATTCAGTACTTC
TRBD2,TRBV5-1,NA,TRBJ2-7,CASSTSGSYEQYF,TGCGCCAGCAGTACTAGCGGCTCCTACGAGCAGTACTTC
NA,TRBV7-9,NA,TRBJ2-1,CASSAQGNSYNEQFF,TGTGCCAGCAGCGCCCAGGGGAACTCCTACAATGAGCAGTTCTTC
NA,TRBV30,NA,TRBJ2-7,CAWSPGHEQYF,TGTGCCTGGAGCCCGGGGCACGAGCAGTACTTC
NA,TRBV6-1,few,TRBJ2-7,CASSGTGRYEQYF,TGTGCCAGCAGTGGAACGGGACGCTACGAGCAGTACTTC
NA,TRBV2,once,TRBJ1-4,CATNVRGTNEKLFF,TGTGCCACCAACGTAAGAGGGACTAATGAAAAACTGTTTTTT
TRBD1,TRBV9,NA,TRBJ2-5,CASSVAPRDSQETQYF,TGTGCCAGCAGCGTAGCACCCCGGGACAGCCAAGAGACCCAGTACTTC
NA,TRBV28,NA,TRBJ1-5,CASSPSSSNQPQHF,TGTGCCAGCAGTCCGAGTAGTAGCAATCAGCCCCAGCATTTT
NA,TRBV7-9,NA,TRBJ2-2,CASSLFEAVNTGELFF,TGTGCCAGCAGCTTATTTGAGGCGGTGAACACCGGGGAGCTGTTTTTT
NA,TRBV6-6,NA,TRBJ2-7,CASILTGGPYEQYF,TGTGCCAGCATCTTAACGGGGGGCCCCTACGAGCAGTACTTC
NA,TRBV15,NA,TRBJ1-4,CATSRQEVEKLFF,TGTGCCACCAGCAGACAGGAGGTTGAAAAACTGTTTTTT
TRBD2,TRBV6-1,NA,TRBJ2-5,CASSESTTSGGQETQYF,TGTGCCAGCAGTGAATCAACGACTAGCGGGGGGCAAGAGACCCAGTACTTC
TRBD1,TRBV5-6,NA,TRBJ1-6,CASSLRTGDSPLHF,TGTGCCAGCAGCTTGAGGACAGGGGATTCACCCCTCCACTTT
NA,TRBV5-1,NA,TRBJ2-7,CASSLQGTYEQYF,TGCGCCAGCAGCTTGCAAGGGACCTACGAGCAGTACTTC
TRBD1,TRBV5-4,NA,TRBJ1-5,CASSFGGGGSNQPQHF,TGTGCCAGCAGCTTTGGGGGAGGGGGCAGCAATCAGCCCCAGCATTTT
NA,TRBV30,NA,TRBJ2-1,CAWSVPGKRGNEQFF,TGTGCCTGGAGTGTTCCCGGGAAGAGGGGCAATGAGCAGTTCTTC
NA,TRBV6-6,few,TRBJ1-1,CASDDEGGNTEAFF,TGTGCCAGCGACGATGAGGGAGGGAACACTGAAGCTTTCTTT
NA,TRBV7-9,NA,TRBJ1-1,CASSSNTEAFF,TGTGCCAGCAGCTCGAACACTGAAGCTTTCTTT
NA,TRBV7-9,NA,TRBJ1-5,CASSLDGFNQPQHF,TGTGCCAGCAGCTTAGACGGATTCAATCAGCCCCAGCATTTT
NA,TRBV6-1,NA,TRBJ1-4,CASSLTDSFNEKLFF,TGTGCCAGCAGTCTAACGGACAGTTTTAATGAAAAACTGTTTTTT
TRBD1,TRBV5-1,NA,TRBJ2-3,CASSADRVGVSTDTQYF,TGCGCCAGCAGCGCAGACAGGGTGGGTGTCAGCACAGATACGCAGTATTTT
NA,TRBV4-1,NA,TRBJ1-5,CASSPGVLRNQPQHF,TGCGCCAGCAGCCCGGGGGTTTTACGTAATCAGCCCCAGCATTTT
NA,TRBV10-1,NA,TRBJ2-1,CASSESLGLAYNEQFF,TGCGCCAGCAGTGAGTCTTTGGGTCTAGCGTACAATGAGCAGTTCTTC
TRBD2,TRBV5-1,many,TRBJ2-2,CASSFSGSSGELFF,TGCGCCAGCAGCTTTAGCGGGAGTTCCGGGGAGCTGTTTTTT
NA,TRBV5-5,NA,TRBJ1-5,CASSLLVQDQPQHF,TGTGCCAGCAGCTTACTGGTTCAGGATCAGCCCCAGCATTTT
NA,TRBV29-1,NA,TRBJ2-7,CSVEETGTYEQYF,TGCAGCGTTGAGGAGACGGGAACCTACGAGCAGTACTTC
NA,TRBV28,NA,TRBJ1-4,CASSLGFTGPTNEKLFF,TGTGCCAGCAGTTTAGGGTTTACGGGGCCAACTAATGAAAAACTGTTTTTT
NA,TRBV28,few,TRBJ2-7,CASSLASGVYEQYF,TGTGCCAGCAGTTTAGCCTCGGGGGTTTACGAGCAGTACTTC
NA,TRBV14,NA,TRBJ2-1,CASSQGRSPSYNEQFF,TGTGCCAGCAGCCAGGGGCGGTCCCCCTCCTACAATGAGCAGTTCTTC
TRBD2,TRBV23-1,NA,TRBJ2-7,CASSPREGTYEQYF,TGCGCCAGCAGTCCCCGGGAGGGAACCTACGAGCAGTACTTC
TRBD2,TRBV2,NA,TRBJ2-5,CASSFGLAGGPGGETQYF,TGTGCCAGCAGTTTTGGACTAGCGGGAGGGCCGGGAGGAGAGACCCAGTACTTC
TRBD1,TRBV6-1,NA,TRBJ1-2,CASSAGSGGRGYTF,TGTGCCAGCAGTGCTGGATCAGGGGGCAGGGGCTACACCTTC
TRBD2,TRBV13,few,TRBJ2-1,CASSFPHGLAGADEQFF,TGTGCCAGCAGCTTCCCCCATGGGCTAGCGGGAGCCGATGAGCAGTTCTTC
NA,TRBV18,NA,TRBJ2-6,CASSPVITGANVLTF,TGTGCCAGCTCACCGGTAATAACTGGGGCCAACGTCCTGACTTTC